These 14 T cell receptor beta chains share one sample of origin, sequenced in a study of CD8+ T cells in alopecia areata. Following RNA extraction, reverse transcription yielded cDNA that acted as the sequencing template. Produced via immunoSEQ multiplex PCR; TCRdb's table is partial and in-frame only. Among about 180,000 clones listed, approximately 51% were seen once. Treatment denoted: oral pan-JAK inhibitor, 5-10 mg twice daily. Source: CD8+ T cells sorted from blood, taken around week 54, from a patient treated with tofacitinib. These receptors were taken from a human donor with alopecia areata.

In this sample, this clone turned up once. V and J are TRBV6-5 and TRBJ1-2, with D unclear. V dropped 5 bases and J dropped 3 bases, with 10 bases sitting between them. The CDR3 extends over 13 amino acids. In germline, CDR1 is MNHEY, CDR2 SVGAGI. Here the CDR3 reads CASSPDGDYGYTF. CDR3 sequence (DNA): TGTGCCAGCAGTCCTGACGGGGACTATGGCTACACCTTC.

This chain connects TRBV9 to TRBJ2-3; D is perhaps TRBD2 (5 bases). Germline-derived CDR1 and CDR2 are SGDLS and YYNGEE. V was trimmed by 0 bases and J by 4 bases, leaving 15 bases between them. The CDR3 sequence is 16 residues long. The CDR3 DNA reads TGTGCCAGCAGCGTAGGGACTCCCGTCGGCCCAGATACGCAGTATTTT. Protein product: CASSVGTPVGPDTQYF.

This clone was counted a few times. Here the CDR3 DNA reads TGCAGCGTTGTACCGATAATTGACAATGAGCAGTTCTTC. This sequence encodes CSVVPIIDNEQFF. The chain recombines TRBV29-1 with TRBJ2-1, with D unclear. This CDR3 comprises 13 residues. In germline, CDR1 is SQVTM, CDR2 ANQGSEA. Trimming left V 4 bases short and J 5 bases short, with 12 bases between.

This clone was detected only a few times. The V and J genes are TRBV29-1 and TRBJ1-4; D remains unclear. Between the trimmed V and J ends, which lost 8 bases and 8 bases, there was a span of 9 bases. CDR3 length: 10 residues. Germline CDR1 SQVTM, CDR2 ANQGSEA. DNA of the CDR3: TGCAGCCTTGGGGAGGAAAAACTGTTTTTT. Protein: CSLGEEKLFF.

This clone was seen only a few times. The chain links TRBV30 to TRBJ1-2, with TRBD1 matching 8 bases. The J segment lost 4 bases and the V segment lost 2 bases, leaving 3 bases of the junction unmatched. The CDR3 is made up of 13 amino acids. Germline CDR1 is GTSNPN and CDR2 is SVGIG (reference sequence). CDR3 protein: CAWSSDRGYGYTF. In nucleotides, the CDR3 is TGTGCCTGGAGTTCCGACAGGGGCTATGGCTACACCTTC.

The gene calls are TRBV27 and TRBJ1-1; TRBD1 is a possible D gene (6 bases). The CDR3 sequence is 13 residues long. Per germline, CDR1 MNHEY and CDR2 SMNVEV (reference sequence). Between the trimmed V and J ends, which lost 3 bases and 5 bases, there was a span of 10 bases. CDR3 protein: CASSLGTRTEAFF. CDR3 DNA: TGTGCCAGCAGTTTGGGGACACGGACTGAAGCTTTCTTT.

The chain couples TRBV30 to TRBJ1-1; 7 positions match TRBD1. The trim removed 2 bases at V and 1 base at J, leaving 1 base unmatched. The CDR3 is made up of 13 amino acids. Germline V gene data show CDR1 as GTSNPN and CDR2 as SVGIG (reference sequence). The chain's CDR3 is CAWSRQGNTEAFF. The CDR3 nucleotides are TGTGCCTGGAGTAGACAGGGGAACACTGAAGCTTTCTTT.

This chain joins TRBV13 and TRBJ1-2; the match to TRBD1 covers 10 bases. Germline CDR1 PRHDT, CDR2 FYEKMQ (reference sequence). The trim removed 4 bases at V and 6 bases at J, leaving 8 bases unmatched. This CDR3 has 15 residues. This CDR3 reads CASSSPGQGKNGYTF. Written as DNA, the CDR3 is TGTGCCAGCAGCTCACCGGGACAGGGGAAGAATGGCTACACCTTC.

The V and J genes are TRBV27 and TRBJ2-5; D gene uncertain. Germline-derived CDR1 and CDR2 are MNHEY and SMNVEV (reference sequence). Trimming pared 7 bases from V and 9 bases from J, leaving 18 bases between. The CDR3 contains 13 residues. As DNA, the CDR3 is TGTGCCAGCACCCCCGGGCCGCCGAACGCCCAGTACTTC. Translating it yields CASTPGPPNAQYF.

The chain employs TRBV6-1 and TRBJ2-2, with D perhaps given as TRBD1 or TRBD2 (6 bases each). Germline loops: CDR1 MNHNS, CDR2 SASEGT. CDR3 length equals 15 residues. V was trimmed by 2 bases and J by 5 bases, leaving 12 bases between them. The chain's CDR3 is CASSELGGLTGELFF. CDR3 nucleotides: TGTGCCAGCAGTGAATTGGGGGGCTTAACCGGGGAGCTGTTTTTT.

The chain has TRBV7-9 and TRBJ2-7, with D tentatively TRBD2 (5 bases). V lost 4 bases and J lost 1, with 8 bases in between. The CDR3 has 13 amino acids. Germline V CDR1 and CDR2: SEHNR, FQNEAQ (reference sequence). The DNA for the CDR3 is TGTGCCAGCAGCTCTACTAGATCCTACGAGCAGTACTTC. Protein product: CASSSTRSYEQYF.

This sequence joins TRBV6-6 and TRBJ2-3; D is unclear. This CDR3 spans 11 amino acids. Trimming removed 6 bases from V and 6 bases from J, with 7 bases in between. Germline-derived CDR1 and CDR2 are MNHNY and SVGAGI (reference sequence). For the CDR3, the DNA is TGTGCCAGCAGGGCCGTGGATACGCAGTATTTT. This gives the protein CASRAVDTQYF.

The V gene is TRBV7-9, the J gene TRBJ2-1; D is uncertain. The germline V and J ends were trimmed by 1 base and 7 bases, with 8 bases remaining between them. The CDR3 is 13 amino acids. Germline CDR1 SEHNR, CDR2 FQNEAQ (reference sequence). The CDR3 reads CASSLVIGNEQFF. The CDR3 coding sequence is TGTGCCAGCAGCTTAGTGATAGGAAATGAGCAGTTCTTC.

The chain couples TRBV6-6 to TRBJ1-1; unclear D gene. From germline, CDR1 is MNHNY and CDR2 SVGAGI (reference sequence). This CDR3 comprises 12 residues. V lost 6 bases and J lost 1, with 6 bases in between. CDR3 residues: CASSPGNTEAFF. The CDR3 bases are TGTGCCAGCAGCCCGGGGAACACTGAAGCTTTCTTT.